Sequencing of this T cell receptor (beta chain) was carried out in a study of blood T cells in healthy people across ages. Study outcomes and limitations: The study could not conclusively compare naive and antigen-experienced cells, given its unsorted PBMCs.

The germline V gene has CDR1 KGHSH and CDR2 LQKENI. This CDR3 is built from 14 residues. With V trimmed by 6 bases and J by 8 bases, 10 bases remained unmatched. Primed by a sample-barcoded 5' primer and a J-beta primer mix, a second PCR proceeded for roughly 6 to 12 cycles. Every sample produced at least 2.5 million CDR3-containing paired-end reads. TCRdb fed the 5' RACE reads into MiXCR, producing one record per CDR3 protein. The repertoire holds about 2 million distinct CDR3 sequences, with roughly 49% as singletons. A few counts support this clonotype. Its antigen is undetermined. The sequencing sample was made of blood. The V call is TRBV18, the J call TRBJ2-1, with 7 bases matching TRBD2. This clonotype was obtained from a woman between 35 and 50 years old in good health. CDR3 bases: TGTGCCAGCTCTCTTAAACCGACTAGCTATGAGCAGTTCTTC. As protein: CASSLKPTSYEQFF.